Ten or more counts support the clone carrying this T cell receptor (beta chain). Its antigen is unidentified. TCRdb processed the 5' RACE reads anew with MiXCR; each CDR3 protein has one entry. The profile shows more than 650,000 distinct CDR3 sequences, 5.5% to 7.5% of them singletons. This entry comes from a study of identical twins. Whole-study results and caveats: In cord blood, abundant beta clonotypes had fewer insertions; memory showed no trend.

V gave up 6 bases and J gave up 6 bases; unmatched junction bases: 14. The CDR3 spans 15 residues. Germline V gene data show CDR1 as SQVTM and CDR2 as ANQGSEA. The receptor comes from a man younger than 30 in good health. Sequenced: naive T cells sorted from blood. This chain joins TRBV29-1 and TRBJ2-1; 7 bases agree with TRBD2. DNA for the CDR3: TGCAGCGTCGACGATATACAGCGGGGAAGCAATGAGCAGTTCTTC. This translates into CSVDDIQRGSNEQFF.